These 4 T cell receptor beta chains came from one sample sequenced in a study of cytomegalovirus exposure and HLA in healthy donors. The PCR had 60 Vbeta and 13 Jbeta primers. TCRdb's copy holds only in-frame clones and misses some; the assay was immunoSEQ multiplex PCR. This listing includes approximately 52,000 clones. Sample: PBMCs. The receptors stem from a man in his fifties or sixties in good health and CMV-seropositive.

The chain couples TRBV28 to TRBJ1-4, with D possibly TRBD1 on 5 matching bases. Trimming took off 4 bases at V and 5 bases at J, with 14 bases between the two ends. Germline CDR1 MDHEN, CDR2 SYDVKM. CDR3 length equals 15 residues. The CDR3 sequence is CASSSPTAGNEKLFF. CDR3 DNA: TGTGCCAGCAGTTCCCCGACAGCGGGGAATGAAAAACTGTTTTTT. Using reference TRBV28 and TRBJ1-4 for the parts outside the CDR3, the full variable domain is DVKVTQSSRYLVKRTGEKVFLECVQDMDHENMFWYRQDPGLGLRLIYFSYDVKMKEKGDIPEGYSVSREKKERFSLILESASTNQTSMYLCASSSPTAGNEKLFFGSGTQLSVL.

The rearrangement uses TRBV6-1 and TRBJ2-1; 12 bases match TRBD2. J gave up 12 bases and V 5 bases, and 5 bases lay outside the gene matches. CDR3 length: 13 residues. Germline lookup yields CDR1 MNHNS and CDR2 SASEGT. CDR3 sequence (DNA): TGTGCCAGCAGTCCTAGCGGGGGGGCGTCGCAGTTCTTC. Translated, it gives CASSPSGGASQFF.

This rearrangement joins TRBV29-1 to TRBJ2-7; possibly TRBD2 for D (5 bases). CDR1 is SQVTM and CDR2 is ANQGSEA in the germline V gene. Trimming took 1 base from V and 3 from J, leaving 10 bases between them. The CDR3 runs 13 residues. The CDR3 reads CSVEGENSYEQYF. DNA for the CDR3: TGCAGCGTTGAAGGGGAGAACAGCTACGAGCAGTACTTC.

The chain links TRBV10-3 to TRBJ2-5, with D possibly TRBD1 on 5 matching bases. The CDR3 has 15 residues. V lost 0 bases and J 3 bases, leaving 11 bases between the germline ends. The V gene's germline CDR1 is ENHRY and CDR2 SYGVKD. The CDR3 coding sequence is TGTGCCATCAGTGAGTCTGGCGGCAGGGAAGAGACCCAGTACTTC. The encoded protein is CAISESGGREETQYF.